This entry features one T cell receptor beta chain sequence. This sample was included in a study of T cells in localized non-small cell lung cancer. Profiling relied on immunoSEQ multiplex PCR, and the TCRdb table lists in-frame clones only, not all of them. Of 7,500 to 8,500 clones listed, roughly three fifths are singletons. The sample consisted of lymph node tissue, taken before any cancer treatment. This clonotype originated in a male donor at least 60 years old with stage I squamous cell lung carcinoma.

CDR3 region: CASSVAHRGTEAFF. The DNA for the CDR3 is TGTGCCAGCAGCGTAGCGCACCGGGGTACTGAAGCTTTCTTT. V and J are TRBV9 and TRBJ1-1; the D is unclear. Germline V lookup: CDR1 SGDLS, CDR2 YYNGEE. This CDR3 region has 14 residues. V was trimmed by 0 bases and J by 5 bases, leaving 11 bases between them.